This TCR beta chain derives from a study of CD8+ T cells in alopecia areata. It was cDNA, reverse transcribed from extracted RNA, that served as the sequencing template. TCRdb keeps only in-frame clones here, not all; method: immunoSEQ multiplex PCR. The sample carries roughly 200,000 clones, more than 30% recorded once. As to treatment: oral pan-JAK inhibitor, 5-10 mg twice daily. Germline assignment: CDR1 SNHLY and CDR2 FYNNEI. This CDR3 has 14 residues. Sample: CD4+ T cells sorted from blood, taken at roughly week 30, from a patient treated with tofacitinib. The clonotype comes from a human donor with alopecia areata. This sequence joins TRBV2 and TRBJ2-5, with TRBD2 matching 9 bases. CDR3 sequence reads: CAGLREGGQETQYF. The CDR3 DNA reads as TGTGCAGGGTTGCGGGAGGGCGGTCAAGAGACCCAGTACTTC.